Listed here are 23 T cell receptor beta chains from one sample, sequenced in a study of CD8+ T cells in alopecia areata. Reverse transcription of extracted RNA yielded cDNA, which provided the sequencing template. TCRdb's copy holds only in-frame clones and misses some; the assay was immunoSEQ multiplex PCR. Of around 290,000 clones listed, 55% to 75% are singletons. Treatment in this sample: oral pan-JAK inhibitor, 5-10 mg twice daily. The source material was CD4+ T cells sorted from blood, sampled at week 24, from a patient treated with tofacitinib. These receptors were taken from a human donor with alopecia areata.

The V call is TRBV29-1, the J call TRBJ2-7, with TRBD1 identical over 9 bases. Germline assignment: CDR1 SQVTM and CDR2 ANQGSEA. The J segment lost 5 bases and the V segment lost 7 bases, leaving 9 bases of the junction unmatched. This CDR3 is built from 13 residues. CDR3 in DNA: TGCAGCGCTGCGTGGGACAGGGTCAACGAGCAGTACTTC. This gives the protein CSAAWDRVNEQYF.

The chain uses TRBV5-1 and TRBJ1-2; no firm D call. V lost 5 bases to trimming and J lost 2 bases, with 10 bases between them. The CDR3 is made up of 13 amino acids. Looked up from germline, CDR1 is SGHRS and CDR2 is YFSETQ. The CDR3 coding sequence is TGCGCCAGCAGTCTTGATGAAAACTATGGCTACACCTTC. Its protein is CASSLDENYGYTF.

The rearrangement links TRBV18 to TRBJ1-1; tentative D call: TRBD1 (5 bases). This CDR3 has 12 residues. Germline CDR1 is KGHSH and CDR2 is LQKENI. CDR3 coding DNA: TGTGAAAGCCGGGGGATGAACACTGAAGCTTTCTTT. This translates into CESRGMNTEAFF.

This clone was seen more than once but under ten times. The rearrangement joins TRBV10-3 to TRBJ2-6; 7 bases are a match to TRBD1. Germline CDR1 reads ENHRY; CDR2 reads SYGVKD. Trimming took 3 bases from V and 5 from J; bases not matched to a gene: 4. This CDR3 has 15 amino acids. DNA of the CDR3: TGTGCCATCAGTGACGACAGGGCGAGGGCCAACGTCCTGACTTTC. Protein: CAISDDRARANVLTF.

The chain is built from TRBV27 and TRBJ2-7; unclear D gene. Trimming took 6 bases from V and 0 from J, leaving 15 bases between them. This CDR3 comprises 15 residues. The V gene's germline CDR1 is MNHEY and CDR2 SMNVEV (reference sequence). CDR3: CASRRTMGPSYEQYF. The CDR3, as DNA: TGTGCCAGCAGGCGAACCATGGGCCCCTCCTACGAGCAGTACTTC.

The rearrangement uses TRBV29-1 and TRBJ1-2; TRBD1 is a possible D gene (6 bases). CDR1 and CDR2 from the germline V gene are SQVTM and ANQGSEA. This CDR3 is 13 amino acids long. Trimming removed 0 bases at V and 5 bases at J, with 10 bases between. This chain's CDR3 is CSVEDRGFYGYTF. CDR3 coding DNA: TGCAGCGTTGAAGATAGGGGGTTTTATGGCTACACCTTC.

V usage is TRBV14 and J usage is TRBJ1-1; D is unclear. V gave up 0 bases and J gave up 0 bases, with 14 bases separating them. This CDR3 region has 17 residues. CDR1 and CDR2 (germline): SGHDN, FVKESK. CDR3 in DNA: TGTGCCAGCAGCCAAGATCATGGCGGTTCTATGAACACTGAAGCTTTCTTT. Translation gives CASSQDHGGSMNTEAFF. Full variable domain (outside the CDR3, taken from reference TRBV14 and TRBJ1-1): EAGVTQFPSHSVIEKGQTVTLRCDPISGHDNLYWYRRVMGKEIKFLLHFVKESKQDESGMPNNRFLAERTGGTYSTLKVQPAELEDSGVYFCASSQDHGGSMNTEAFFGQGTRLTVV.

V is TRBV7-2 and J is TRBJ2-1; D assignment may be TRBD1 or TRBD2 (5 bases each). The germline V and J ends were trimmed by 6 bases and 0 bases, with 9 bases remaining between them. Germline V gene sequence: CDR1 SGHTA, CDR2 FQGNSA. This CDR3 is 14 amino acids long. The CDR3 region has the DNA TGTGCCAGCAGGGGACGGAACTCCTACAATGAGCAGTTCTTC. It encodes CASRGRNSYNEQFF.

This clone was counted a few times. The V gene is TRBV29-1, the J gene TRBJ2-5; D unresolved. This CDR3 comprises 11 residues. The V end lost 4 bases, the J end lost 4 bases, and 7 bases lay between the germline ends. Germline V lookup: CDR1 SQVTM, CDR2 ANQGSEA. In DNA form, the CDR3 reads TGCAGCGTTGGGTGGCGAGAGACCCAGTACTTC. Translation: CSVGWRETQYF.

The sample holds one count of this clone. The chain carries TRBV30 and TRBJ2-5; D remains unclear. CDR1 is GTSNPN, CDR2 SVGIG, per germline (reference sequence). The CDR3 has 14 amino acids. Trimming removed 3 bases from V and 2 bases from J, with 13 bases in between. The CDR3 DNA follows: TGTGCCTGGAGGGCCGGGCGACGGCAAGAGACCCAGTACTTC. Encoded protein: CAWRAGRRQETQYF. Based on the CDR3 plus reference TRBV30 and TRBJ2-5, the full variable domain is SQTIHQWPATLVQPVGSPLSLECTVEGTSNPNLYWYRQAAGRGLQLLFYSVGIGQISSEVPQNLSASRPQDRQFILSSKKLLLSDSGFYLCAWRAGRRQETQYFGPGTRLLVL.

The chain uses TRBV4-1 and TRBJ1-5, with D tentatively TRBD1 (5 bases). The CDR3 loop spans 16 amino acids. Germline V lookup: CDR1 MGHRA, CDR2 YSYEKL. V was shortened by 4 bases and J by 0 bases, with 13 bases between the two germline ends. CDR3 region: CASSRWGSYSNQPQHF. The CDR3 DNA reads TGCGCCAGCAGCCGCTGGGGGTCGTATAGCAATCAGCCCCAGCATTTT.

The chain carries TRBV29-1 and TRBJ2-7; D is possibly TRBD1 (6 bases). Germline V gene data show CDR1 as SQVTM and CDR2 as ANQGSEA. Trimming cost V 6 bases and J 7 bases, with 19 bases left between them. The CDR3 spans 13 residues. DNA for the CDR3: TGCAGCGTCTCCGAGTCTTCAGGGGTTGAGCAGTACTTC. Amino acid sequence: CSVSESSGVEQYF.

This chain joins TRBV5-6 and TRBJ1-6; D is ambiguous. This CDR3 has 17 residues. V shed 3 bases and J shed 7 bases, with 20 bases lying between them. Germline CDR1 SGHDT, CDR2 YYEEEE. CDR3 sequence (DNA): TGTGCCAGCAGCTCCTTAGTGGAGCACGTAAGGAATTCACCCCTCCACTTT. Protein: CASSSLVEHVRNSPLHF.

V and J are TRBV7-6 and TRBJ1-2; unclear D gene. Trimming stripped 4 bases from V and 0 bases from J, with 21 bases between. CDR3 length equals 18 residues. The germline V gene has CDR1 SGHVS and CDR2 FNYEAQ. The CDR3 is CASSSSLGGALANYGYTF. CDR3 DNA sequence: TGTGCCAGCAGCTCCTCTTTGGGCGGAGCCCTGGCTAACTATGGCTACACCTTC.

The chain is built from TRBV7-2 and TRBJ1-6, with TRBD1 identical over 7 bases. V was clipped by 8 bases and J by 10 bases; unmatched bases: 8. Germline-derived CDR1 and CDR2 are SGHTA and FQGNSA. CDR3 length equals 13 residues. CDR3 sequence: CASGSTGRSPLHF. The CDR3 nucleotides are TGTGCCAGCGGGTCGACAGGGCGATCACCCCTCCACTTT.

The chain links TRBV6-6 to TRBJ1-2; unclear D gene. V was trimmed by 2 bases and J by 0 bases, leaving 7 bases between them. This CDR3 region has 14 residues. CDR1 is MNHNY and CDR2 is SVGAGI in the germline V gene (reference sequence). The CDR3 region has the DNA TGTGCCAGCAGTTACCAGCCTTCTAACTATGGCTACACCTTC. Amino acid sequence: CASSYQPSNYGYTF.

This chain joins TRBV6-1 and TRBJ1-5; a possible D gene is TRBD1 (5 bases). CDR3 length: 14 residues. V lost 3 bases to trimming and J lost 3 bases, with 9 bases between them. CDR1 and CDR2 (germline): MNHNS, SASEGT. The CDR3 region is CASSDVGPNQPQHF. The DNA for the CDR3 is TGTGCCAGCAGTGATGTGGGGCCCAATCAGCCCCAGCATTTT.

This clone showed up just once. The gene calls are TRBV5-1 and TRBJ2-7; 11 positions agree with TRBD1. Germline trimming cut 4 bases from V and 3 bases from J; bases unmatched to any gene: 3. CDR1 and CDR2 (germline): SGHRS, YFSETQ. The CDR3 loop spans 14 amino acids. The CDR3 coding sequence is TGCGCCAGCAGCCGGGACAGGGGGTTCTACGAGCAGTACTTC. This gives the protein CASSRDRGFYEQYF.

V gene TRBV5-1 combines with J gene TRBJ2-7; no firm D call. Germline V CDR1 and CDR2: SGHRS, YFSETQ. The CDR3 runs to 13 residues. V was cut by 4 bases and J by 3 bases, with 11 bases left in between. The CDR3 sequence is CASSRLQNYEQYF. In DNA, the CDR3 is TGCGCCAGCAGCCGACTTCAGAACTACGAGCAGTACTTC.

The V call is TRBV4-3, the J call TRBJ2-4; no firm D call. V gave up 1 base and J gave up 0 bases, with 7 bases separating them. This CDR3 has 15 amino acids. CDR1 and CDR2 (germline): LGHNA, YSLEER. CDR3 DNA: TGCGCCAGCAGCCAAGGACGTCTAGCCAAAAACATTCAGTACTTC. Translation gives CASSQGRLAKNIQYF.

As concerns this clone: The same CDR3 is also encoded by other DNA sequences in this sample. The chain links TRBV29-1 to TRBJ2-2; the D gene is possibly TRBD2 (5 bases). The CDR3 has 11 residues. Germline CDR1 SQVTM, CDR2 ANQGSEA. Trimming removed 5 bases from V and 6 bases from J, with 7 bases in between. CDR3: CSVRDPGELFF. The CDR3 DNA is TGCAGCGTTCGGGATCCCGGGGAGCTGTTTTTT.

This rearrangement joins TRBV2 to TRBJ1-4; no clear D. This CDR3 contains 15 residues. Germline CDR1 and CDR2: SNHLY and FYNNEI. V was pared by 3 bases and J by 1 base, with 9 bases between. CDR3: CASSEGSGTNEKLFF. CDR3 nucleotides: TGTGCCAGCAGTGAGGGGTCCGGAACTAATGAAAAACTGTTTTTT. Full variable domain (remainder filled in from reference TRBV2 and TRBJ1-4): EPEVTQTPSHQVTQMGQEVILRCVPISNHLYFYWYRQILGQKVEFLVSFYNNEISEKSEIFDDQFSVERPDGSNFTLKIRSTKLEDSAMYFCASSEGSGTNEKLFFGSGTQLSVL.

V and J are TRBV20-1 and TRBJ2-3; D may be TRBD2 (6 bases). CDR1 and CDR2 (germline): DFQATT, SNEGSKA (reference sequence). CDR3 length: 11 residues. V lost 3 bases and J lost 12, with 13 bases in between. The CDR3 reads CSARGQRVQYF. CDR3 in DNA: TGCAGTGCTAGGGGCCAGCGGGTACAGTATTTT.